This TCR beta chain was found in a study of shared clonotypes between healthy human individuals (dated by TCRdb to 2020 to 2021). Looking at the study overall: The cohort comprised a couple of women and three men aged 18 to 49 years. For each donor, CD4 naive and CD4 memory were each given three plates, CD8 naive was given two plates, and CD8 memory was given one plate. Blood TCR repertoires of about five healthy adults were deeply sequenced to estimate repertoire size and the extent of clonotype sharing between individuals. To increase sequencing depth and limit assay-specific biases, TCR repertoire library preparation and sequencing were carried out by different laboratories using diverse techniques. Leukapheresis yielded between about 0.9 and 9.5 billion PBMCs per donor.

General findings and caveats noted by the study authors: Sampling was limited to blood, and TCR repertoires in tissue likely differ from TCR repertoires in blood. Across a few donors, about 5% of naive CD4, around 3.3% of naive CD8, 2% to 2.5% of memory CD4, and 0.4% of memory CD8 clonotypes were shared. Pairwise subsampling indicated that sequencing depth was expected to affect the degree of clonotype sharing among donors. Estimated clonotype richness was generally larger for naive than for memory subsets. Clonotypes shared by all four sorted-subset donors showed higher generation probabilities than non-shared clonotypes. The small number of donors limited the genetic and exposure-history diversity represented. Even with the large sequencing depth, rarefaction of the sorted-subset datasets indicated that sequencing was incomplete.

Using the deep immunoSEQ assay, multiplex PCR amplified TCR CDR3 regions from genomic DNA. Genomic DNA extracted from each cell subset was distributed evenly over all wells of several immunoSEQ 96-well plates, and each plate served as one replicate. For sorted subsets, approximately 210 ng of genomic DNA, equivalent to 25,000 to 35,000 T cell genomes, went into each replicate PCR. Purified libraries were quantified with a Qubit 3.0 fluorometer, sized on a Bioanalyzer 2100, and re-quantified with the KAPA Library Quantification kit. A separate single-read 150-cycle Illumina NextSeq 550 flow cell was used to sequence each immunoSEQ 96-well plate. The study's processing was this. Because the immunoSEQ output held only junctional sequences and lacked quality scores, the filtering could not match the filtering applied to full-length reads. To assign V/J genes and CDR3, sequences were annotated using PyIR, a Python wrapper for IgBLAST v1.9, with IMGT germline references. Reads were filtered out if the reads had weak V/J assignments (E-value above 1e-6), no CDR3, stop codons, out-of-frame junctions, or ambiguous translated residues. V3J clonotypes were defined by identical inferred V gene, J gene, and CDR3 amino acid sequence. The percentage overlap between two repertoires was calculated by dividing the number of shared unique clonotypes by the size of the smaller repertoire. Repertoire richness was assessed with RTK rarefaction, the Chao1 estimator, and Recon v2.1 estimates of unobserved clonotypes. OLGA was used to compute generation probabilities for all TCRbeta clonotypes that the gDNA method yielded from a handful of donors. TCRdb re-hosts the immuneACCESS table, in-frame sequences only. Its copies lack some clones; in the studies checked, an unresolved V gene accounts for under half of them, and the cause for the rest is not known. V, J and clone size derive from that table, while D and trimming were established from the DNA sequence. Here the sample has a few million clones; approximately 95% occur a single time. 0.3% to 0.4% of the sample lies in the top ten.

The donors were healthy, HIV-negative adults who had no recently reported acute infections or vaccinations. Every donor was a Caucasian adult residing in Nashville, Tennessee, USA. CD4+ T cells were enriched by magnetic negative selection; naive cells were then positively selected on CD45RA, and the negative fraction formed the memory subset. After blood collection by leukapheresis, PBMCs were isolated using Ficoll-Histopaque density gradient centrifugation and then cryopreserved in the vapor phase of liquid nitrogen. Analytical flow cytometry was used to check the purity and quantity of each magnetically sorted T cell population. From each sorted fraction, genomic DNA was isolated and quantified by UV absorbance on a Nanodrop 2000c. Comments on this clone: Its antigen is unknown. No per-base quality is available; no much larger clone lies one base away.

At the junction V is shortened by 3 bases and J by 0 bases, with 16 bases in between. As encoded in the germline V gene (reference sequence), CDR1 is SGHKS while CDR2 is YYEKEE. The CDR3 numbers 17 residues from cysteine through phenylalanine. Here the CDR3 DNA is all that survives: 51 bases in frame from base 1. The chain joins TRBV5-5 to TRBJ2-1; 5 matching bases give a weak D call of TRBD2. The sample was naive CD4+ T cells from PBMCs. The cell subset or site tag for this specimen amounts to: CD45RA+ positively selected. The sequence was obtained from a man younger than 35 in good health. Some clones in this sample may be carry-over from other donors' samples. For the CDR3, the sequence is CASSSRTGSSSYNEQFF. The nucleotides read TGTGCCAGCAGCTCCAGGACGGGATCTAGCTCCTACAATGAGCAGTTCTTC.